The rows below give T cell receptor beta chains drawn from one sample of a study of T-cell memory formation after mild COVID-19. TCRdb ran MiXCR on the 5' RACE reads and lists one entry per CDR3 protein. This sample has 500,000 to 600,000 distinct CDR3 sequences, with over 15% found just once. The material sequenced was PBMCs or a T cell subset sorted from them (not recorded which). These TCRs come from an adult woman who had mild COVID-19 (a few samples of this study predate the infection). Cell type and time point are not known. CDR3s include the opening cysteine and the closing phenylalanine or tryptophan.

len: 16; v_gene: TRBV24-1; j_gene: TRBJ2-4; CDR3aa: CATSDSGGRAKNIQYF
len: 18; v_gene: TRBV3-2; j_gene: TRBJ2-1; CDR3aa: CASSPNLRVAGGTNEQFF
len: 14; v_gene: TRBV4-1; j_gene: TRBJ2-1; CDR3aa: CASSAAAGGPEQFF
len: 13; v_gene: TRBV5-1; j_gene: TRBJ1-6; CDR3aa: CASSLETDSPLHF
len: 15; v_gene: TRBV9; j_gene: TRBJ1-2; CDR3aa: CASSVARDIDYGYTF
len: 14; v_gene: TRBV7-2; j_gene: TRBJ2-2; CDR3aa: CANAPSMNTGELFF
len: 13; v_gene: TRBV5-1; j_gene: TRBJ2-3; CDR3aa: CASSLHRTDTQYF
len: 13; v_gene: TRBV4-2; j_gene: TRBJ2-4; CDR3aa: CASSPGGLNIQYF
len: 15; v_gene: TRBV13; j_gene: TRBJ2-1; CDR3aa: CASSSQRESYNEQFF
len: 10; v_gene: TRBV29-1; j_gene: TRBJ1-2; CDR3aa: CSVTHYGYTF
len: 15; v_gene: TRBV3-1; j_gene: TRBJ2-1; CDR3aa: CASSPARGRRNEQFF
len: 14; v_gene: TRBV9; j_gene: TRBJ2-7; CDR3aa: CASSVDLFVYEQYF
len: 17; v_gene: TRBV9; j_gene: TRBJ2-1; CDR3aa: CASSVAGLAGEPDEQFF
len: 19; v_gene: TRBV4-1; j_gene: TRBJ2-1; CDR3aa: CASSRYAYPGQGTYNEQFF
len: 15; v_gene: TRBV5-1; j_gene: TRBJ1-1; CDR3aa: CASSPPGGLSTEAFF
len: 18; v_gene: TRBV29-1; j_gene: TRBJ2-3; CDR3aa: CSVERGGRSTSFTDTQYF
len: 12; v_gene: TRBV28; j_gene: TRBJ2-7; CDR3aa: CASSPIWYEQYF
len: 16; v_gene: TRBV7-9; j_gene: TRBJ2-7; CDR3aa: CASSFPSGSPTYEQYF
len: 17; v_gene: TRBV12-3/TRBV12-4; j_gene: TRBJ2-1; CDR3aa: CASSPRTSGGNYNEQFF
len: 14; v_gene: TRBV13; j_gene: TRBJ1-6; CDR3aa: CASSLDRGRSPLHF
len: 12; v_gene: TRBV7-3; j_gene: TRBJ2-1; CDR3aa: CASSAGLDEQFF
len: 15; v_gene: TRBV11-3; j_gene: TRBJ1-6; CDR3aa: CASSPAGSYNSPLHF
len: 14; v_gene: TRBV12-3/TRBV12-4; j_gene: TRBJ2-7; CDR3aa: CASRPRRNSYEQYF
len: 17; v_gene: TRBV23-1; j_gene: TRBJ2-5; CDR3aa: CASAPRLAGGPRETQYF
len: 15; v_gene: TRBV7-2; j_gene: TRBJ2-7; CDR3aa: CASSSQTGGFTEQYF
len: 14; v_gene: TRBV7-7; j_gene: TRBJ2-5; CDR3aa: CASSRYPYQETQYF
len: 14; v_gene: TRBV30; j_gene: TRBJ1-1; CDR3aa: CAWRQHAMNTEAFF
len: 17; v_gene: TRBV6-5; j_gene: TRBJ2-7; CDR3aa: CASSYSIGGRFSYEQYF
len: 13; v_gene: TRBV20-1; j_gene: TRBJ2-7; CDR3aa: CSAWTADGGEQYF
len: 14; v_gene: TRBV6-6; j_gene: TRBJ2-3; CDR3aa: CAIRSTGGEDTQYF
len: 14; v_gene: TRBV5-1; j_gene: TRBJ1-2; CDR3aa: CASSLVAGAGGYTF
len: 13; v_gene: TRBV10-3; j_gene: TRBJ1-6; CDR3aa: CAISDRGAPPLHF
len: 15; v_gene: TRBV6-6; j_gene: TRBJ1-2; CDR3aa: CASSYSTEGGNGYTF
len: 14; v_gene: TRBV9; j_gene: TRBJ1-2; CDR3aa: CASSAPPGGGGYTF
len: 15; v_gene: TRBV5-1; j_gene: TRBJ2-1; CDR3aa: CASSLLAVDHNEQFF
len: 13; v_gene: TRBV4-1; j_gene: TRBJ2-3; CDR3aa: CATSGGGPDTQYF
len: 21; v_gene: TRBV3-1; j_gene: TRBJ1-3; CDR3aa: CASSQRSPGTGAFYSGNTIYF
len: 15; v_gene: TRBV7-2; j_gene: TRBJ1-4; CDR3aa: CASSALQVLNEKLFF
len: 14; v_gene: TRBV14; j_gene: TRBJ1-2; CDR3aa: CASSHRDSPYGYTF
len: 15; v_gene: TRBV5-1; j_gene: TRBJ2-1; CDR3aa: CASSQTSDAYNEQFF
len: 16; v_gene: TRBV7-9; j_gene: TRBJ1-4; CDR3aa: CASSQQTGGLEEKLFF
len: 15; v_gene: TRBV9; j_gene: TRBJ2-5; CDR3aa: CASSVGAGAGETQYF
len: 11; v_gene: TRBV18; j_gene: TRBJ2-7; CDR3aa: CASSGANEQYF
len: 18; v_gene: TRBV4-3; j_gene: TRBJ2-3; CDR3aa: CASSLPPWTSGSSDTQYF
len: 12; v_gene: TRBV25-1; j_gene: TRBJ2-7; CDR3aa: CASRAVAYEQYF
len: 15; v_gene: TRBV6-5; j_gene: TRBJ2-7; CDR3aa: CASSYSRQGNYEQYF
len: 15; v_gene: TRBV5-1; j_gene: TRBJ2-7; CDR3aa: CASSYSGTGFYEQYF
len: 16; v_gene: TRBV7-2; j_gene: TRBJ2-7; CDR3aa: CASSLSGGNPNYEQYF
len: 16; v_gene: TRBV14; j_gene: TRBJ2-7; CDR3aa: CASSKTGSAPTYEQYF
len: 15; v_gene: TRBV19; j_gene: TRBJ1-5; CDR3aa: CASSPTDQPNQPQHF
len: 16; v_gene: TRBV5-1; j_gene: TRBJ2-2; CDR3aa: CASSLKDRGIVGELFF
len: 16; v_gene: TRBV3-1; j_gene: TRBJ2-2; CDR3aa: CASKLTGYRTPGELFF
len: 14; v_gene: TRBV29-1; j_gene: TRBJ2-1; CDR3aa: CSDRKAGSYNEQFF
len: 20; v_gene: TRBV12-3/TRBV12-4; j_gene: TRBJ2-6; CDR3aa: CASRPDRGSWAFSGANVLTF
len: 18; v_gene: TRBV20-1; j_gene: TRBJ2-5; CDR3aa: CSARGSWGLAGEQETQYF